Sequencing of this TCR beta chain was carried out in a study of blood T cell repertoires in COVID-19. Study in general: PBMCs, B-cell-depleted T cells, or T cells provided the cDNA or gDNA that made up the material.

The germline gives CDR1 SGHRS, CDR2 YFSETQ. V lost 2 bases, J lost 6 bases, and 16 bases stayed unmatched. The CDR3 has 17 amino acids. Clones were sequenced by immunoSEQ multiplex PCR, and TCRdb holds only the in-frame ones, with some missing. Here the sample spans 490,000 or so clones, around nine tenths being singletons. Enrolled through a virtual design, the participants were between roughly 18 and 90 years of age and came from about two dozen US areas. Clinical history as reported by participants underpinned cohort assignment. Symptom resolution, clearance, or two negative PCRs marked donors in Cohort 3 as recovered.

This receptor was identified in a woman aged 60-70 years who had recovered from COVID-19. The chain couples TRBV5-1 to TRBJ1-1, with 7 bases that match TRBD1. Sample: PBMCs or T cells enriched from blood (not recorded which). CDR3 coding DNA: TGCGCCAGCAGCTTCGACAGGGCCGACAGAGACACTTCTGAAGCTTTCTTT. Encoded protein: CASSFDRADRDTSEAFF. Combining the CDR3 with reference TRBV5-1 and TRBJ1-1 gives the whole variable domain KAGVTQTPRYLIKTRGQQVTLSCSPISGHRSVSWYQQTPGQGLQFLFEYFSETQRNKGNFPGRFSGRQFSNSRSEMNVSTLELGDSALYLCASSFDRADRDTSEAFFGQGTRLTVV.